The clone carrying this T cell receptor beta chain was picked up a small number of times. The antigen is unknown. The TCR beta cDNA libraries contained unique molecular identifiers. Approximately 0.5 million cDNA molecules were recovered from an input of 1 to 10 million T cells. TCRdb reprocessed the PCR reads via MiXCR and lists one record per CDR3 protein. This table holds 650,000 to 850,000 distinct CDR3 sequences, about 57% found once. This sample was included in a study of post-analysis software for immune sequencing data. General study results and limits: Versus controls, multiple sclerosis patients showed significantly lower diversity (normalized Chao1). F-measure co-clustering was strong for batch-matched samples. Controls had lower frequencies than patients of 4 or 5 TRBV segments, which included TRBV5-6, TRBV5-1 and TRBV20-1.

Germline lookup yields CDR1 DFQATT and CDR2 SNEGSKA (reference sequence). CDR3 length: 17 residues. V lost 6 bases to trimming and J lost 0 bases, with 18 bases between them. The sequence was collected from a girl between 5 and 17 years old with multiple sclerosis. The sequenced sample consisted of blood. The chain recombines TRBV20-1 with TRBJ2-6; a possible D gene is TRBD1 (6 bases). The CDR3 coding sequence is TGCAGTGCGCGGCCGGGGACACGCAGCTCTGGGGCCAACGTCCTGACTTTC. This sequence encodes CSARPGTRSSGANVLTF.